This T cell receptor (beta chain) appears in the sequencing data of a study of T cell repertoires in cytomegalovirus infection. Study details: Both a matching HLA type and CMV infection were indicated by public TCR beta signatures. Findings and limits, study-wide: It was HLA-C-restricted CMV-specific TCR beta clonotypes that dominated the response ex vivo.

The V end lost 2 bases, the J end lost 1 base, and 14 bases lay between the germline ends. Germline CDR1 is MNHEY and CDR2 is SVGAGI. The CDR3 sequence is 16 residues long. This clonotype was observed a few times. Its antigen is still unknown. Using its own MiXCR run on the reads, TCRdb lists one record per CDR3 protein. The table includes approximately 990,000 distinct CDR3 sequences, approximately 31% detected once. The sample here was cultured CD8+ T cells from PBMCs, taken from culture after CMV antigen stimulation. The V gene is TRBV6-5, the J gene TRBJ1-1, with D possibly matching TRBD1 (6 bases). This TCR was sampled from a human donor in good health (CMV status not recorded). Some clones in this sample may be carry-over from other donors' samples. DNA of the CDR3: TGTGCCAGCAGTTACCCGAAAACAGGGAAGAACACTGAAGCTTTCTTT. Its translation is CASSYPKTGKNTEAFF.